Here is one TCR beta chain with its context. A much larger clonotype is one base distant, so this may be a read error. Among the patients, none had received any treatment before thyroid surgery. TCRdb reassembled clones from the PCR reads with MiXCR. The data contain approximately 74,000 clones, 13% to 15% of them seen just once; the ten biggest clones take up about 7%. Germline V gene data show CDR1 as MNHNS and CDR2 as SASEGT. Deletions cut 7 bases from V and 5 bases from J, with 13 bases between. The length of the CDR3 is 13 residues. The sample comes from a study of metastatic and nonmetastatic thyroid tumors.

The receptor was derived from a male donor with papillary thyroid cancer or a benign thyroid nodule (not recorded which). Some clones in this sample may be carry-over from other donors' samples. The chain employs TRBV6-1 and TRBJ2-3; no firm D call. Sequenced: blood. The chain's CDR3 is CASIRGPQDTQYF. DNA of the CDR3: TGTGCCAGCATCCGCGGACCACAAGATACGCAGTATTTT.